The TCR beta chain described here comes from a study of blood T cell repertoires in COVID-19. Across the study: The cDNA or gDNA used as material had been derived from T cells, B-cell-depleted T cells, or PBMCs.

Seattle patients were enrolled during active infection and followed longitudinally. CDR3 size: 15 residues. Trimming removed 0 bases at V and 1 base at J, with 9 bases between. Germline loops: CDR1 MNHEY, CDR2 SVGAGI. Sequenced by immunoSEQ multiplex PCR; TCRdb stores in-frame clones only, minus some. The data contain 250,000 to 300,000 clones, around 89% of them singletons. This receptor was taken from a woman aged 55-69 years with COVID-19, enrolled during active disease. This chain uses TRBV6-5 with TRBJ1-1; D gene ambiguous. Input material: peripheral blood. CDR3 residues: CASSYSNAANTEAFF. The CDR3 coding sequence is TGTGCCAGCAGTTACTCGAATGCGGCGAACACTGAAGCTTTCTTT.